This TCR beta chain came from a study of T cell changes during pregnancy in multiple sclerosis. Some clones are missing from TCRdb's copy, which holds only in-frame ones; the method was immunoSEQ multiplex PCR. The data contain about 130,000 clones, less than 97% of them singletons. The sequence derives from a female donor with multiple sclerosis, enrolled in a pregnancy study. This material consisted of peripheral blood, taken after pregnancy.

In nucleotides, the CDR3 is TGTGCCAGCAGCGACAGAAGGGATGCCCAGCATTTT. Its protein is CASSDRRDAQHF. The chain couples TRBV7-9 to TRBJ1-5, with D perhaps TRBD1 (5 bases). CDR3 length equals 12 residues. The V gene lost 5 bases and the J gene lost 11 bases, with 13 bases spanning the gap. Germline V gene lookup returns CDR1 SEHNR and CDR2 FQNEAQ (reference sequence).